The 9 T cell receptor beta chains below all came from one sample that was sequenced in a study of blood T cell repertoires in COVID-19. The protocol was immunoSEQ multiplex PCR, while the TCRdb copy is restricted to in-frame clones and leaves out a portion. The sample has about 160,000 clones; 80% to 90% are singletons. Input material: peripheral blood. The receptors here all came from a man between 18 and 35 years old with COVID-19, enrolled during active disease.

This chain uses TRBV10-3 with TRBJ2-7; 10 bases map to TRBD2. The CDR3 sequence is 15 residues long. With 0 bases clipped from V and 6 bases from J, the junction kept 5 bases outside the gene matches. The V gene's germline CDR1 is ENHRY and CDR2 SYGVKD. The CDR3 spells CAISESKLAGSEQYF. Written as DNA, the CDR3 is TGTGCCATCAGTGAGTCGAAACTAGCGGGATCCGAGCAGTACTTC.

The chain has TRBV19 and TRBJ2-3, with TRBD2 matching 8 bases. In germline, CDR1 is LNHDA, CDR2 SQIVND (reference sequence). After removal of 3 bases from V and 5 bases from J, the junction contained 13 bases not matched to a gene. The CDR3 sequence is 17 residues long. This CDR3 is CASSIVVAGRGGDTQYF. CDR3 sequence (DNA): TGTGCCAGTAGTATTGTGGTCGCGGGCCGGGGGGGAGATACGCAGTATTTT.

The chain has TRBV9 and TRBJ2-1; TRBD2 agrees at 10 bases. Germline V gene data show CDR1 as SGDLS and CDR2 as YYNGEE. There are 18 residues in the CDR3. Unmatched junction bases numbered 12, after V lost 0 bases and J lost 6 bases. CDR3 sequence (DNA): TGTGCCAGCAGCGTAGAGGGTTCGTGGAGCGGGAGGGGCAATGAGCAGTTCTTC. Translation gives CASSVEGSWSGRGNEQFF.

The V and J genes are TRBV7-9 and TRBJ1-2, with D uncertain. Germline assignment: CDR1 SEHNR and CDR2 FQNEAQ (reference sequence). V dropped 6 bases and J dropped 4 bases, with 12 bases sitting between them. The CDR3 has 13 residues. Here the CDR3 DNA reads TGTGCCAGCAGGAGAGGGCTCGGCTATGGCTACACCTTC. Translated: CASRRGLGYGYTF.

The chain links TRBV27 to TRBJ2-1; 13 bases are shared with TRBD2. The J segment lost 7 bases and the V segment lost 3 bases, leaving 6 bases of the junction unmatched. This CDR3 has 16 amino acids. Germline-derived CDR1 and CDR2 are MNHEY and SMNVEV (reference sequence). The DNA for the CDR3 is TGTGCCAGCAGTTTTCCCGGGACTAGCGGGATTAATGAGCAGTTCTTC. It specifies CASSFPGTSGINEQFF.

This rearrangement joins TRBV18 to TRBJ1-3; 10 nucleotides agree with TRBD1. Germline V CDR1 and CDR2: KGHSH, LQKENI. The CDR3 runs 17 residues. J gave up 0 bases and V 3 bases, and 5 bases lay outside the gene matches. The CDR3 sequence: CASSPKTGGLSGNTIYF. The CDR3 bases are TGTGCCAGCTCACCGAAGACAGGGGGCCTCTCTGGAAACACCATATATTTT.

The gene calls are TRBV11-1 and TRBJ2-3, with 7 bases aligning to TRBD1. The CDR3 is 16 residues long. Per the germline V gene, CDR1 is SGHAT and CDR2 is FQDESV (reference sequence). The trim removed 2 bases at V and 1 base at J, leaving 6 bases unmatched. The CDR3 is CASSLTRTGGTDTQYF. Written as DNA, the CDR3 is TGTGCCAGCAGCTTAACGCGGACAGGCGGCACAGATACGCAGTATTTT.

The chain carries TRBV10-2 and TRBJ2-2; 10 positions match TRBD2. This CDR3 spans 17 amino acids. V shed 4 bases, J shed 9 bases, and the junction held 14 bases outside the gene matches. Looked up from germline, CDR1 is WSHSY and CDR2 is SAAADI. In DNA form, the CDR3 reads TGCGCCAGCAGTGTGGCCGGGACTAGCGCGTTTAGAAGGGAGCTGTTTTTT. Translating it yields CASSVAGTSAFRRELFF.

The chain is built from TRBV9 and TRBJ2-3, with 8 bases aligning to TRBD2. This CDR3 comprises 16 residues. Looked up from germline, CDR1 is SGDLS and CDR2 is YYNGEE. V shed 3 bases, J shed 0 bases, and the junction held 6 bases outside the gene matches. In DNA, the CDR3 is TGTGCCAGCAGCGCAACACTAGCGGCTAGCACAGATACGCAGTATTTT. Protein: CASSATLAASTDTQYF. Based on the CDR3 plus reference TRBV9 and TRBJ2-3, the full variable domain is DSGVTQTPKHLITATGQRVTLRCSPRSGDLSVYWYQQSLDQGLQFLIQYYNGEERAKGNILERFSAQQFPDLHSELNLSSLELGDSALYFCASSATLAASTDTQYFGPGTRLTVL.